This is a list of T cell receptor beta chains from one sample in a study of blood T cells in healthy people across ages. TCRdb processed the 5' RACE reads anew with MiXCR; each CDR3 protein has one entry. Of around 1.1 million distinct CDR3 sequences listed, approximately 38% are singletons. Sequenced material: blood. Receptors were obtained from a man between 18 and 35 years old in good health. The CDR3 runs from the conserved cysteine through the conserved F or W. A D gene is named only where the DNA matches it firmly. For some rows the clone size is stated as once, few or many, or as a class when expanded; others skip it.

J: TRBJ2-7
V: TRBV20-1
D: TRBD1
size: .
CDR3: CSARDITGGALYEQYF
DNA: TGCAGTGCTAGAGATATAACAGGGGGCGCATTATACGAGCAGTACTTC

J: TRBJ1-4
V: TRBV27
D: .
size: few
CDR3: CASSPSFGEKLFF
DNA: TGTGCCAGCAGTCCCTCCTTCGGTGAAAAACTGTTTTTT

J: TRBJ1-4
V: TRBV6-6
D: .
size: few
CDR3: CASSYLGGTDGKLFF
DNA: TGTGCCAGCAGTTACTTGGGGGGCACCGATGGAAAACTGTTTTTT

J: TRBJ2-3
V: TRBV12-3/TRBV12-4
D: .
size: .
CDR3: CASSWLGGTDTQYF
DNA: TGTGCCAGCAGTTGGCTAGGTGGGACAGATACGCAGTATTTT

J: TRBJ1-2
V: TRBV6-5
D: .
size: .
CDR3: CASSYSEGYDGYTF
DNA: TGTGCCAGCAGTTACTCTGAAGGGTACGATGGCTACACCTTC

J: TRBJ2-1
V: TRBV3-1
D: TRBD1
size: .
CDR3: CASRSTGSLFF
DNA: TGTGCCAGCAGGTCGACAGGGTCATTGTTCTTC

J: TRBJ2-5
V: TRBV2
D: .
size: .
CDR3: CASSQEGRVSQETQYF
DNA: TGTGCCAGCAGCCAAGAGGGCAGGGTTTCGCAAGAGACCCAGTACTTC

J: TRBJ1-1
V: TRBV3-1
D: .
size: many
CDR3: CASSQDAGIGTEAFF
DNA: TGTGCCAGCAGCCAAGATGCCGGGATTGGAACTGAAGCTTTCTTT

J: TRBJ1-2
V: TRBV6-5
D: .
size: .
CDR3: CASSYGGQIYGYTF
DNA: TGTGCCAGCAGTTATGGGGGGCAAATCTATGGCTACACCTTC

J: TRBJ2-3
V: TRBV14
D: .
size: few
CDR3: CASSQVGPDTQYF
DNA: TGTGCCAGCAGCCAAGTTGGGCCAGATACGCAGTATTTT

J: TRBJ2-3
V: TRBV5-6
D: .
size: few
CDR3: CASSFRLAHVTDTQYF
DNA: TGTGCCAGCAGCTTTAGGCTAGCGCATGTCACAGATACGCAGTATTTT

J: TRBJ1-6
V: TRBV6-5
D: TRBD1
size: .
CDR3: CASSYASGGISYNSPLHF
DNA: TGTGCCAGCAGTTACGCCTCAGGGGGAATCTCCTATAATTCACCCCTCCACTTT

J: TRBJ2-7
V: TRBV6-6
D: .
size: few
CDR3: CASRKAGEKYEQYF
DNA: TGTGCCAGCAGAAAGGCAGGGGAAAAGTACGAGCAGTACTTC

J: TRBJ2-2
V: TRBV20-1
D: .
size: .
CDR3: CSANYGGATGELFF
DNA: TGCAGTGCCAACTATGGGGGAGCCACCGGGGAGCTGTTTTTT

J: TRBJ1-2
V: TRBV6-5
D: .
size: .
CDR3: CASSTPRQLYGYTF
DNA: TGTGCCAGCAGCACACCACGACAGCTCTATGGCTACACCTTC

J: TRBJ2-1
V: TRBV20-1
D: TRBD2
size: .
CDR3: CSAQRQRGGQDEQFF
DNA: TGCAGTGCTCAACGGCAACGGGGGGGCCAAGATGAGCAGTTCTTC

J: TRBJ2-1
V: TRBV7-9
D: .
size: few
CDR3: CASSSRQASYNEQFF
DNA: TGTGCCAGCAGCTCCAGACAGGCTTCCTACAATGAGCAGTTCTTC

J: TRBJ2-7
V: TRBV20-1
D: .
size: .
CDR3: CSASYVPSGSYEQYF
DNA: TGCAGTGCTAGCTACGTACCCTCGGGGTCCTACGAGCAGTACTTC

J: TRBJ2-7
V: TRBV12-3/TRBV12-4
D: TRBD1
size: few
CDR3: CASSRFGTVYEQYF
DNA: TGTGCCAGCAGCCGTTTCGGGACAGTATACGAGCAGTACTTC

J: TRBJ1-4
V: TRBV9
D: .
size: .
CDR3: CASSTPGGATNEKLFF
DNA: TGTGCCAGCAGCACCCCGGGGGGAGCAACTAATGAAAAACTGTTTTTT

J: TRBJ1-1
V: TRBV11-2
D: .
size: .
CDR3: CASSLDRSQIEAFF
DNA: TGTGCCAGCAGCTTAGATCGGAGCCAGATCGAAGCTTTCTTT

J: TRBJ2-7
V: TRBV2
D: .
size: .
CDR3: CASKTGHPYEQYF
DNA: TGTGCCAGCAAAACAGGACACCCTTACGAGCAGTACTTC

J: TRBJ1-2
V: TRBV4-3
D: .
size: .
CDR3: CASSQEWQGGYGYTF
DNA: TGCGCCAGCAGCCAAGAATGGCAGGGAGGGTATGGCTACACCTTC

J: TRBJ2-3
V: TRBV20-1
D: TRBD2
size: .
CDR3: CSARVLAGAPDTQYF
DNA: TGCAGTGCTAGAGTATTAGCGGGGGCTCCAGATACGCAGTATTTT

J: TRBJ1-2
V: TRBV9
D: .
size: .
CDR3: CASSVVSGEGYTF
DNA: TGTGCCAGCAGCGTAGTATCAGGGGAAGGCTACACCTTC

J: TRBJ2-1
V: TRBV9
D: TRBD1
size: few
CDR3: CAGSSRHSQGVGNEQFF
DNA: TGTGCCGGCAGCAGCCGGCATTCACAGGGGGTAGGCAATGAGCAGTTCTTC

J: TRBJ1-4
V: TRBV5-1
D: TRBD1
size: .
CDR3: CASSSRIGTGGQNEKLFF
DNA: TGCGCCAGCAGCTCAAGGATCGGGACAGGGGGCCAAAATGAAAAACTGTTTTTT

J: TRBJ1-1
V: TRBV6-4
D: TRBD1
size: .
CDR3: CASRDRGLGTEAFF
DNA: TGTGCCAGCAGAGACAGGGGGCTAGGCACTGAAGCTTTCTTT

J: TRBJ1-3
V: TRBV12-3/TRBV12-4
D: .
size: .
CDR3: CASSFDSGNTIYF
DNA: TGTGCCAGCAGTTTCGACTCTGGAAACACCATATATTTT

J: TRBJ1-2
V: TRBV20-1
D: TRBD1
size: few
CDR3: CSARPAGTGILANYGYTF
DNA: TGCAGTGCTAGACCGGCCGGGACAGGAATTCTAGCTAACTATGGCTACACCTTC

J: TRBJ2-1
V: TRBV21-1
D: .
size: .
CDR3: CASSANRLAGTPYNEQFF
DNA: TGTGCCAGCAGCGCTAATCGACTAGCGGGGACCCCCTACAATGAGCAGTTCTTC

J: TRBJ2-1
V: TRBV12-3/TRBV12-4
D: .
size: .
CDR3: CASSLAGEPYNEQFF
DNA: TGTGCCAGCAGTTTAGCAGGGGAACCCTACAATGAGCAGTTCTTC

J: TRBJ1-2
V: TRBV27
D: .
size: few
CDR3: CASSLTRKNEGGYTF
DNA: TGTGCCAGCAGTCTAACCCGGAAGAATGAGGGTGGCTACACCTTC

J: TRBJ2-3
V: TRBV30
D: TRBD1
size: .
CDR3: CAGQTGGADTQYF
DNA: TGTGCCGGCCAGACAGGGGGTGCAGATACGCAGTATTTT

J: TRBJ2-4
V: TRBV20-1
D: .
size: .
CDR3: CSARERGVLAKNIQYF
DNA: TGCAGTGCTAGGGAAAGAGGGGTACTAGCCAAAAACATTCAGTACTTC